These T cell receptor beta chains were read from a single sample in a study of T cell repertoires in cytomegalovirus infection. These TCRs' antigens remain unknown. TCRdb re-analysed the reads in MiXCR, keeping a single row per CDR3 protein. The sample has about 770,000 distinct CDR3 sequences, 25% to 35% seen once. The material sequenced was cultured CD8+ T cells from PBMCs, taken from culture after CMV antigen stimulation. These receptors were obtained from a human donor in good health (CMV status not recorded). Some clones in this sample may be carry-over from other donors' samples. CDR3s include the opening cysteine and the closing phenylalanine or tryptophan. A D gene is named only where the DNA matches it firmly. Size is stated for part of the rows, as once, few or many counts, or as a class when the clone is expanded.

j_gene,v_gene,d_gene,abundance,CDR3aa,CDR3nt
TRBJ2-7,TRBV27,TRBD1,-,CASWNRQGIGYEQYF,TGTGCCAGCTGGAATCGACAGGGGATAGGCTACGAGCAGTACTTC
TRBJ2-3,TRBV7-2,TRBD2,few,CASSFLSGGTDTQYF,TGTGCCAGCAGCTTTCTTAGCGGGGGCACAGATACGCAGTATTTT
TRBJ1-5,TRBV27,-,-,CASSGVGVGFQPQHF,TGTGCCAGCAGTGGGGTGGGAGTTGGGTTTCAGCCCCAGCATTTT
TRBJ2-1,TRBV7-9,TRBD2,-,CASSSRLATDNEQFF,TGTGCCAGCAGCTCTAGACTAGCTACTGACAATGAGCAGTTCTTC
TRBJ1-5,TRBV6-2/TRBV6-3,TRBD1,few,CASSYTKDRGPDQPQHF,TGTGCCAGCAGTTATACCAAGGACAGGGGGCCGGATCAGCCCCAGCATTTT
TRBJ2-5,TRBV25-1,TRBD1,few,CASGPKTGSGETQYF,TGTGCCAGCGGCCCAAAGACAGGGAGTGGGGAGACCCAGTACTTC
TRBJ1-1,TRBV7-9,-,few,CASSNDRENTEAFF,TGTGCCAGCAGCAACGATCGGGAGAACACTGAAGCTTTCTTT
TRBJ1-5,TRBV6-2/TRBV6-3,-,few,CASSYMVMGYQPQHF,TGTGCCAGCAGTTACATGGTAATGGGGTATCAGCCCCAGCATTTT
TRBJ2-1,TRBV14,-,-,CASSHGVSSYNEQFF,TGTGCCAGCAGCCATGGGGTGAGCTCCTACAATGAGCAGTTCTTC
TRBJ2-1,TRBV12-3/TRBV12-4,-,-,CASSVTGYNEQFF,TGTGCCAGCAGTGTCACAGGCTACAATGAGCAGTTCTTC
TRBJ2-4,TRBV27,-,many,CASSPFATDPKYF,TGTGCCAGCAGTCCCTTTGCGACAGACCCAAAGTACTTC
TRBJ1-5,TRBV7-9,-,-,CASSLAAQGPQHF,TGTGCCAGCAGCTTAGCTGCCCAGGGGCCCCAGCATTTT
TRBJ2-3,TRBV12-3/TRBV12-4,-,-,CASSLGDGGNTDTQYF,TGTGCCAGCAGTTTAGGGGACGGCGGAAACACAGATACGCAGTATTTT
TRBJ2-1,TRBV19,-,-,CASSIEGENEQFF,TGTGCCAGTAGTATAGAGGGGGAAAATGAGCAGTTCTTC
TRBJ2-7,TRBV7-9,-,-,CASSLAWTAHYEQYF,TGTGCCAGCAGCTTAGCCTGGACAGCTCACTACGAGCAGTACTTC
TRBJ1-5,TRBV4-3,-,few,CASSQEAGVYRNQPQHF,TGCGCCAGCAGCCAAGAGGCAGGGGTGTATCGCAATCAGCCCCAGCATTTT
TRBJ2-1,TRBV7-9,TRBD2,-,CASSTTSGGIQSYNEQFF,TGTGCCAGCAGCACGACTAGCGGGGGGATCCAATCCTACAATGAGCAGTTCTTC
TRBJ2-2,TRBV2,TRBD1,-,CASSEKTGGTGELFF,TGTGCCAGCAGTGAAAAGACAGGGGGCACCGGGGAGCTGTTTTTT
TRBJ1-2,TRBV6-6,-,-,CASSYPTTGYGYTF,TGTGCCAGCAGTTACCCGACAACTGGCTATGGCTACACCTTC
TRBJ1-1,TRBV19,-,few,CASTNFRGTEAFF,TGTGCCAGTACCAACTTCAGGGGTACTGAAGCTTTCTTT
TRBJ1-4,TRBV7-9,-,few,CASSHPTLPPNEKLFF,TGTGCCAGCAGTCACCCGACTCTTCCCCCTAATGAAAAACTGTTTTTT
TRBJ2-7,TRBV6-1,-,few,CASSETRWGAYEQYF,TGTGCCAGCAGTGAAACAAGGTGGGGGGCCTACGAGCAGTACTTC
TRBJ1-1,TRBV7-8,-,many,CASSLSSGQLNTEAFF,TGTGCCAGCAGCCTTTCTTCGGGACAACTGAACACTGAAGCTTTCTTT
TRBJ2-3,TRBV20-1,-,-,CSARLDVQGIFTDTQYF,TGCAGTGCTAGACTTGACGTCCAGGGGATTTTCACAGATACGCAGTATTTT
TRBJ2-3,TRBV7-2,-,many,CASSFFPDTQYF,TGTGCCAGCAGTTTTTTTCCAGATACGCAGTATTTT
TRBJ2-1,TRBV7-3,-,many,CASSQGDPSYNEQFF,TGTGCCAGCAGTCAAGGGGACCCCTCGTACAATGAGCAGTTCTTC
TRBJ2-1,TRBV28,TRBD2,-,CASSPGTMVAEQFF,TGTGCCAGCAGTCCCGGGACTATGGTCGCTGAGCAGTTCTTC
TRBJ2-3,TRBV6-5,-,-,CASSLSPGRTDTQYF,TGTGCCAGCAGTTTGTCCCCGGGAAGGACAGATACGCAGTATTTT
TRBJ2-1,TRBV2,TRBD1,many,CASSGGQGYNEQFF,TGTGCCAGCAGCGGGGGACAGGGATACAATGAGCAGTTCTTC